The TCR beta chain described here comes from a study of blood T cell repertoires in COVID-19. Study details: Specimens from acute and convalescent COVID-19 originated in the United States, Italy and Spain.

The V gene's germline CDR1 is SGHNT and CDR2 YYREEE (reference sequence). The CDR3 length is 16 residues. The V gene end was trimmed by 4 bases and the J gene end by 0 bases; junction bases not matched to a gene: 9. This study enrolled people aged roughly 18 to 90 from under 25 US geographic areas. Researchers sorted participants into cohorts using their self-reported clinical history. Measured with immunoSEQ multiplex PCR; TCRdb has only the in-frame clones, and not every one. Seen here are about 250,000 clones, roughly 85% observed once, and the top ten hold approximately 9.6%. V gene TRBV5-4 combines with J gene TRBJ1-2; 7 nucleotides agree with TRBD1. The TCR originated in a woman in her forties or fifties with acute COVID-19. The sequencing input was PBMCs or T cells enriched from blood (not recorded which). CDR3 residues: CASSPRTGRSNYGYTF. CDR3 coding DNA: TGTGCCAGCAGCCCACGGACAGGAAGATCTAACTATGGCTACACCTTC.